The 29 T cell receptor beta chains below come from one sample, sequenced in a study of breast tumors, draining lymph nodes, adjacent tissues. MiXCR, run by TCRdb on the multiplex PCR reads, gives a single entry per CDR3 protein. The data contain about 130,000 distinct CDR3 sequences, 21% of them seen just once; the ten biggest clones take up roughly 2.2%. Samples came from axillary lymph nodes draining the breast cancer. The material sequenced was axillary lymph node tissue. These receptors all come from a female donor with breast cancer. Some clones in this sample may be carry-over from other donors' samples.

CDR3 sequence reads: CASSQGLAFGELFF. CDR3 DNA sequence: TGTGCCAGCAGCCAAGGACTAGCGTTCGGGGAGCTGTTTTTT. The rearrangement links TRBV3-1 to TRBJ2-2, with 8 bases lining up with TRBD2. The CDR3 totals 14 residues. CDR1 LGHDT and CDR2 YNNKEL come from the germline V gene (reference sequence). Trimming took 1 base from V and 7 from J; bases not matched to a gene: 2.

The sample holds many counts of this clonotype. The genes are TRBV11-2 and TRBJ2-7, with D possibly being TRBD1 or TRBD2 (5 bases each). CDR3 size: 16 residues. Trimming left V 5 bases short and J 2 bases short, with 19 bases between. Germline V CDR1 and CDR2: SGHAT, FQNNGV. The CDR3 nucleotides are TGTGCCAGCAGCCCTCCTCCCGGGACCGATCCCTACGAGCAGTACTTC. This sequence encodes CASSPPPGTDPYEQYF.

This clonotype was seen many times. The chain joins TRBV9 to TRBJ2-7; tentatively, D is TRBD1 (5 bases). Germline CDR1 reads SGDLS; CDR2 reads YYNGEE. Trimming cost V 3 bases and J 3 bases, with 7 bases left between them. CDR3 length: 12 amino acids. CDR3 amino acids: CASSDDSYEQYF. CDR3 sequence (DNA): TGTGCCAGCAGCGACGACAGCTACGAGCAGTACTTC.

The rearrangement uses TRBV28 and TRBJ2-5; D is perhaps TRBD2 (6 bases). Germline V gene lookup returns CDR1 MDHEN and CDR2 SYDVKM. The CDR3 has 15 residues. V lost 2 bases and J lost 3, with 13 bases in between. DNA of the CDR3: TGTGCCAGCAGTTTAAGGGTGGGACTTGAAGAGACCCAGTACTTC. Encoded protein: CASSLRVGLEETQYF.

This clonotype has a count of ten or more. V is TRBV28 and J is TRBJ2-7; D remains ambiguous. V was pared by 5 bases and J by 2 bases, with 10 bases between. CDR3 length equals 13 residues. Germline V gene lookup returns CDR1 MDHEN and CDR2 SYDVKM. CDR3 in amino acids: CASSLTITYEQYF. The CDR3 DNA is TGTGCCAGCAGTCTGACGATCACCTACGAGCAGTACTTC.

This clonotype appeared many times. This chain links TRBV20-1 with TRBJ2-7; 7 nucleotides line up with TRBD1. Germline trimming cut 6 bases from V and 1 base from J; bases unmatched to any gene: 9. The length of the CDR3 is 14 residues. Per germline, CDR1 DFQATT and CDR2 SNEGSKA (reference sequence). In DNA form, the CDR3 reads TGCAGTGCCGTACCCGGGACAGTTTCCTACGAGCAGTACTTC. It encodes CSAVPGTVSYEQYF.

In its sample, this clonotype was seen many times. The CDR3 protein is CASTSGGVYEQYF. The CDR3 bases are TGTGCCAGCACCTCGGGGGGGGTCTACGAGCAGTACTTC. The rearrangement uses TRBV7-9 and TRBJ2-7; TRBD2 agrees at 8 bases. The CDR3 is 13 amino acids. The germline CDR1 and CDR2 sequences are SEHNR and FQNEAQ (reference sequence). Trimming cost V 7 bases and J 3 bases; bases outside gene matches: 5.

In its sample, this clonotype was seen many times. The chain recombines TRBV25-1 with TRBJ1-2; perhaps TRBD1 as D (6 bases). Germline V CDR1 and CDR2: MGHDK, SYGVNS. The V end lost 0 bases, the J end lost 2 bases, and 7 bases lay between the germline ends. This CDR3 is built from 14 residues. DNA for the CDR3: TGTGCCAGCAGTGAATACGACAGGAACTATGGCTACACCTTC. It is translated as CASSEYDRNYGYTF.

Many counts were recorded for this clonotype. The CDR3 reads CASSRRYSYEQYF. In DNA, the CDR3 is TGTGCCAGCAGTCGCCGTTACTCCTACGAGCAGTACTTC. This sequence joins TRBV6-5 and TRBJ2-7; no definite D call. Trimming took 5 bases from V and 0 from J, leaving 8 bases between them. CDR1 and CDR2 (germline): MNHEY, SVGAGI. The CDR3 is 13 amino acids.

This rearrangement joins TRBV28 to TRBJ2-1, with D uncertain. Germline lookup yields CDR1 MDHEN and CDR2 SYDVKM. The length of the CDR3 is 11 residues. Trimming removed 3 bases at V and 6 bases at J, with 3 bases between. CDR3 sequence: CASSFFNEQFF. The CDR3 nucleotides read TGTGCCAGCAGTTTTTTCAATGAGCAGTTCTTC. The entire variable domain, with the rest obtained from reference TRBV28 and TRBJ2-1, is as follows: DVKVTQSSRYLVKRTGEKVFLECVQDMDHENMFWYRQDPGLGLRLIYFSYDVKMKEKGDIPEGYSVSREKKERFSLILESASTNQTSMYLCASSFFNEQFFGPGTRLTVL.

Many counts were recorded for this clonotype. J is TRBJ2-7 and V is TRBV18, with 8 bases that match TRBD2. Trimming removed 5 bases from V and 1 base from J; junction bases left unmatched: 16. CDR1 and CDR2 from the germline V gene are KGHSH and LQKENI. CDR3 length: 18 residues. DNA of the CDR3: TGTGCCAGCTCAGCCAGCCTTGGGACTAGTACGCGGTCCTACGAGCAGTACTTC. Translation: CASSASLGTSTRSYEQYF.

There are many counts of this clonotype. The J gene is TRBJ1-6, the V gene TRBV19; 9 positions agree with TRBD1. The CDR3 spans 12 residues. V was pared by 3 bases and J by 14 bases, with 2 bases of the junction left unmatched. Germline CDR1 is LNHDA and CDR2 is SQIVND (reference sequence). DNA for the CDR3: TGTGCCAGTAGTATGGGGACAGGGTCCCTCCACTTT. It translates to CASSMGTGSLHF.

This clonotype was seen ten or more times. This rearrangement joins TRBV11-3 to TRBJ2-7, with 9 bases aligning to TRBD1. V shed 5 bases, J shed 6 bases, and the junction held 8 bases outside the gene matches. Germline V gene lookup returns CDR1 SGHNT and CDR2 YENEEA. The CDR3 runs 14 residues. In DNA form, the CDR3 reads TGTGCCAGCAGCCTCGGGACAGGGCCCGCCGAGCAGTACTTC. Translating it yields CASSLGTGPAEQYF. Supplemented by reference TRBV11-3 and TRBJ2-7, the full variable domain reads EAGVVQSPRYKIIEKKQPVAFWCNPISGHNTLYWYLQNLGQGPELLIRYENEEAVDDSQLPKDRFSAERLKGVDSTLKIQPAELGDSAVYLCASSLGTGPAEQYFGPGTRLTVT.

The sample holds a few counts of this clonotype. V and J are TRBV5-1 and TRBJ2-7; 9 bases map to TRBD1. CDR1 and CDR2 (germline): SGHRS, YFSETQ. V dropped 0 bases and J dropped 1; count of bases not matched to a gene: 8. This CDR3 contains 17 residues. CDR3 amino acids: CASSLVIGQGTSYEQYF. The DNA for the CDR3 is TGCGCCAGCAGCTTGGTAATCGGACAGGGGACTTCCTACGAGCAGTACTTC. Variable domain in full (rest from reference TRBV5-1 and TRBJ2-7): KAGVTQTPRYLIKTRGQQVTLSCSPISGHRSVSWYQQTPGQGLQFLFEYFSETQRNKGNFPGRFSGRQFSNSRSEMNVSTLELGDSALYLCASSLVIGQGTSYEQYFGPGTRLTVT.

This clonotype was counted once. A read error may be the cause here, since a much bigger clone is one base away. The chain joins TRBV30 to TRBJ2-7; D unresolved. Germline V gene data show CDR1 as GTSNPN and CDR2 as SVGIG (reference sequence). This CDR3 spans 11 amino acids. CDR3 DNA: TGTGCCCGGAGCGTGGACTACGAGCAGTACTTC. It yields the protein CARSVDYEQYF.

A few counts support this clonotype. The CDR3 spells CASSTSQETQYF. The DNA for the CDR3 is TGTGCCAGTTCCACCAGTCAAGAGACCCAGTACTTC. The rearrangement joins TRBV18 to TRBJ2-5; D uncertain. The germline CDR1 and CDR2 sequences are KGHSH and LQKENI. CDR3 size: 12 residues. Between the trimmed V and J ends, which lost 9 bases and 2 bases, there was a span of 10 bases.

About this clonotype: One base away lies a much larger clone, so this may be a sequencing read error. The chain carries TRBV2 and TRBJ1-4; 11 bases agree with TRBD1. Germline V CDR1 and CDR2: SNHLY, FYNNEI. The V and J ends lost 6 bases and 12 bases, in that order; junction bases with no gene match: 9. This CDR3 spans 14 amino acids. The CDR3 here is CASRGDRGKEELFF. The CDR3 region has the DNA TGTGCCAGCAGAGGGGACAGGGGGAAAGAAGAACTGTTTTTT.

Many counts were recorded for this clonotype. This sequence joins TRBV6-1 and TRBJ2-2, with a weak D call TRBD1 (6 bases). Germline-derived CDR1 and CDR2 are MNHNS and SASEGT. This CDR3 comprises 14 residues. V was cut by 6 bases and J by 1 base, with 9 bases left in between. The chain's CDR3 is CASRTQGNTGELFF. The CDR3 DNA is TGTGCCAGCAGGACACAGGGGAACACCGGGGAGCTGTTTTTT.

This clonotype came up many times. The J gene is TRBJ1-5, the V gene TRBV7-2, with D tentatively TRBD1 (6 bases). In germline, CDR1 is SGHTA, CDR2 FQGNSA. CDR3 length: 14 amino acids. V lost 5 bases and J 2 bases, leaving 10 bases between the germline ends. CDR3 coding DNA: TGTGCCAGCAGCGATCGGACAGGCAATCAGCCCCAGCATTTT. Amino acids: CASSDRTGNQPQHF.

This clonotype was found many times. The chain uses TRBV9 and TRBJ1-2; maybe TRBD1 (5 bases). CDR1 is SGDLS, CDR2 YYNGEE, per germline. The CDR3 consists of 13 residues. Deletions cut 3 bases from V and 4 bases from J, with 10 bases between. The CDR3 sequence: CASSADGAYGYTF. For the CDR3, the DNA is TGTGCCAGCAGCGCGGACGGGGCCTATGGCTACACCTTC.

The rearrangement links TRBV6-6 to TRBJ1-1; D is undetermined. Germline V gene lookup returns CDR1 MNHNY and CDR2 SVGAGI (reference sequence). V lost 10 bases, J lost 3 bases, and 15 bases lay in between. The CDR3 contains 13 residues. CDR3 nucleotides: TGTGCCACCAACCCCCCCGAGTACACTGAAGCTTTCTTT. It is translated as CATNPPEYTEAFF.

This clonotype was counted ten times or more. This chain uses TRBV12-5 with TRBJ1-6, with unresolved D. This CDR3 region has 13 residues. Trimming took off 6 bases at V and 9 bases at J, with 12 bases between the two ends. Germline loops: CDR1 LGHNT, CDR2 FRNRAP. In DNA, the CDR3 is TGTGCTAGTGGGCTGGAGGACGGTTCACCCCTCCACTTT. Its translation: CASGLEDGSPLHF.

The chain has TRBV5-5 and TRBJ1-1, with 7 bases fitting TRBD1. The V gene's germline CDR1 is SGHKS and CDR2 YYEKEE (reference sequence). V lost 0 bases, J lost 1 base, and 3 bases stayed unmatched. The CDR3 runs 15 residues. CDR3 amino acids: CASSLARGWNTEAFF. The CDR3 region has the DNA TGTGCCAGCAGCTTGGCCAGGGGGTGGAACACTGAAGCTTTCTTT.

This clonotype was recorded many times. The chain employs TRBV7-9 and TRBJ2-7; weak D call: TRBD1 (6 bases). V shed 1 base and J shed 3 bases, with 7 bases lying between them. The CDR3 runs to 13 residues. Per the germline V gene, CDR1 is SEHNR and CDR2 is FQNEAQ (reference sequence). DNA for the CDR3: TGTGCCAGCAGCTTAGACAGGGTCTACGAGCAGTACTTC. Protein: CASSLDRVYEQYF.

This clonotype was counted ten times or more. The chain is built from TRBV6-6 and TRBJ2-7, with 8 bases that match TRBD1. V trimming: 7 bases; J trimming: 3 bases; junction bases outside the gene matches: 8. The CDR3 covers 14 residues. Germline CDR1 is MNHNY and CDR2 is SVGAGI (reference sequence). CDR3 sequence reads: CASTARTGSYEQYF. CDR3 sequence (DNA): TGTGCCAGCACTGCCCGGACAGGGAGCTACGAGCAGTACTTC.

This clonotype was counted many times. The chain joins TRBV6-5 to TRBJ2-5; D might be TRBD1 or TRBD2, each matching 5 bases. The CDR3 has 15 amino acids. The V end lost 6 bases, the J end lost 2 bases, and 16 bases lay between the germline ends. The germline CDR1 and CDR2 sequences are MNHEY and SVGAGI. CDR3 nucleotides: TGTGCCAGCAGGATCGAGGGGCGGAGACAAGAGACCCAGTACTTC. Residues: CASRIEGRRQETQYF.

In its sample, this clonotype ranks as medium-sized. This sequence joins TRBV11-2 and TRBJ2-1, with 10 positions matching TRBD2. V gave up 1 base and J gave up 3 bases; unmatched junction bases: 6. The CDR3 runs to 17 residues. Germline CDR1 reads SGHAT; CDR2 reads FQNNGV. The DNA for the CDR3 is TGTGCCAGCAGCTTAGTGCTAGCGGGAGAAAACTACAATGAGCAGTTCTTC. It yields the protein CASSLVLAGENYNEQFF.

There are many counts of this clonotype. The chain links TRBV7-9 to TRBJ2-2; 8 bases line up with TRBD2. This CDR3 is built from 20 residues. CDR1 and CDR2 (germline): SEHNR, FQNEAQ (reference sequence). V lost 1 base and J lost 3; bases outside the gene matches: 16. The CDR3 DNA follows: TGTGCCAGCAGCTTAGGGAAAAGACTGGGTTCTAGCGGGTACACCGGGGAGCTGTTTTTT. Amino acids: CASSLGKRLGSSGYTGELFF.

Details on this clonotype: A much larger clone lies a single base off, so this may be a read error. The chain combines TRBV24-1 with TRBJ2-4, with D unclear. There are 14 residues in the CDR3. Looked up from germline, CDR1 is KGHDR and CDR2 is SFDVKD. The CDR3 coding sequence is TGTGCCACCAGTGACTCCGTAGCCAAAAACATTCGGTACTTC. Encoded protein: CATSDSVAKNIRYF.